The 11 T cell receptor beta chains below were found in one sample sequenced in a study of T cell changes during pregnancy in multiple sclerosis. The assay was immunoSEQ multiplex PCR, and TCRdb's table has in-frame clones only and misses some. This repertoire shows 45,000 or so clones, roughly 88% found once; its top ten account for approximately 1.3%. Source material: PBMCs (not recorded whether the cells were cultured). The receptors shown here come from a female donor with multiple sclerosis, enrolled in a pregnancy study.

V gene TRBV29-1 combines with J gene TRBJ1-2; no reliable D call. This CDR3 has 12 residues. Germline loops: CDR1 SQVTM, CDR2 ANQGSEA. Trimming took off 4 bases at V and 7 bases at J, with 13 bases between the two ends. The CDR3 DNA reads TGCAGCGTTGTCCGGGATGGAGGTGGCTACACCTTC. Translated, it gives CSVVRDGGGYTF.

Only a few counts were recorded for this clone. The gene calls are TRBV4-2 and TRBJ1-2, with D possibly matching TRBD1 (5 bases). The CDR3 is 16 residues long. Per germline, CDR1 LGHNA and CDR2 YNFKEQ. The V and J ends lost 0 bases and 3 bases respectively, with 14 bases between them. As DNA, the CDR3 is TGTGCCAGCAGCCAAGAAGGTGGGGGACGCTACTATGGCTACACCTTC. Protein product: CASSQEGGGRYYGYTF.

Written as DNA, the CDR3 is TGTGCCAGCCTCCTTCGGACATCCTTTAGCGGGAGTACCGGGGAGCTGTTTTTT. This codes for CASLLRTSFSGSTGELFF. The J gene is TRBJ2-2, the V gene TRBV2, with 9 bases matching TRBD2. V lost 8 bases, J lost 5 bases, and 18 bases stayed unmatched. The length of the CDR3 is 18 residues. Germline V lookup: CDR1 SNHLY, CDR2 FYNNEI.

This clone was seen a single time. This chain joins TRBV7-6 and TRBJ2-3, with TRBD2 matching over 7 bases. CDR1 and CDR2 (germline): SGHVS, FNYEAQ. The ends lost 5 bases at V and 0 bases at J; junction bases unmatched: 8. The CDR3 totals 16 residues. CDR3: CASSPGSRESTDTQYF. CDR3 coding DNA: TGTGCCAGCAGCCCCGGGTCGCGGGAGAGCACAGATACGCAGTATTTT.

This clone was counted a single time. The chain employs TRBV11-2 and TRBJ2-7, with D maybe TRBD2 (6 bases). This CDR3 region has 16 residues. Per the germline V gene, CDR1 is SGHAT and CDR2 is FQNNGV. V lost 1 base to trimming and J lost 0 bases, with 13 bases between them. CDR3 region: CASSLAFGRDSYEQYF. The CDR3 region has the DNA TGTGCCAGCAGCTTAGCGTTTGGGCGGGACTCCTACGAGCAGTACTTC.

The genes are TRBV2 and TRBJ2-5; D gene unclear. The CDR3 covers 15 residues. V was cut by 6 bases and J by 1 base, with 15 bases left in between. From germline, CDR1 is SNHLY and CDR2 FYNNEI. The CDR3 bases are TGTGCCAGCAGGGTCAATGGGGTCTTCCAAGAGACCCAGTACTTC. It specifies CASRVNGVFQETQYF. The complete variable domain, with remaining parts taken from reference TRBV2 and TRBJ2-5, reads EPEVTQTPSHQVTQMGQEVILRCVPISNHLYFYWYRQILGQKVEFLVSFYNNEISEKSEIFDDQFSVERPDGSNFTLKIRSTKLEDSAMYFCASRVNGVFQETQYFGPGTRLLVL.

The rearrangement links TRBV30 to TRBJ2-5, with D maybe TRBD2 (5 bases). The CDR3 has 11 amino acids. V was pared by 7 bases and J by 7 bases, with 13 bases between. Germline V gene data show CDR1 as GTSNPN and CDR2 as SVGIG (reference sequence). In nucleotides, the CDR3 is TGTGCCTCCCGAAACCGGGGGACCCAGTACTTC. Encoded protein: CASRNRGTQYF.

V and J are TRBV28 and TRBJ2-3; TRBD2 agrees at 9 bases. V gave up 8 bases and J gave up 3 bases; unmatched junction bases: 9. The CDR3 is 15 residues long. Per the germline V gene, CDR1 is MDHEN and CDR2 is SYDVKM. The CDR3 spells CASGRSGSGTDTQYF. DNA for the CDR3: TGTGCCAGCGGGCGTAGCGGGAGTGGAACAGATACGCAGTATTTT.

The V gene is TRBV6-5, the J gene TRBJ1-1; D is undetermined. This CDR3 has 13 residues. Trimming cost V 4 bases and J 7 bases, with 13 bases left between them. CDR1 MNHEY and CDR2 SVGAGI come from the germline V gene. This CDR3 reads CASSSLLPVEAFF. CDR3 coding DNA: TGTGCCAGCAGTTCCCTCTTGCCAGTTGAAGCTTTCTTT.

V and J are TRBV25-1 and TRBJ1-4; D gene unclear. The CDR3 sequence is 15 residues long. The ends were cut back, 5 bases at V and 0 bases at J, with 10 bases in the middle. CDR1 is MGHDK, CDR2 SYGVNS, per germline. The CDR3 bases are TGTGCCAGCAGTTATGACCGTGCAACTAATGAAAAACTGTTTTTT. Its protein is CASSYDRATNEKLFF.

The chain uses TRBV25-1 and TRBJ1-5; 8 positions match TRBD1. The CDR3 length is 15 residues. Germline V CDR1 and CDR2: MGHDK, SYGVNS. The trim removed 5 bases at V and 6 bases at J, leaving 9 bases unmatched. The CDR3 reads CASSLPGQDTQPQHF. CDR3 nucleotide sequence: TGTGCCAGCAGTCTGCCGGGACAGGACACTCAGCCCCAGCATTTT.